The present TCR beta chain was sequenced within a study of OX40 agonist ivuxolimab in advanced cancers. Clones were read by immunoSEQ multiplex PCR, and TCRdb kept only the in-frame ones, dropping some. The sample lists tens of thousands of clones; under 90% were seen once. This specimen consisted of CD4+ or CD8+ T cells sorted from blood, obtained in a trial of the OX40 agonist ivuxolimab. The sequence derives from an adult with an advanced solid tumor such as melanoma, head and neck, liver or kidney cancer.

This CDR3 reads CASSFGPGQVNQPQHF. The CDR3 nucleotides read TGTGCCAGCAGTTTTGGACCGGGACAGGTCAATCAGCCCCAGCATTTT. This rearrangement joins TRBV2 to TRBJ1-5, with TRBD1 identical over 8 bases. The CDR3 has 16 residues. V trimming: 5 bases; J trimming: 3 bases; junction bases outside the gene matches: 9. The germline CDR1 and CDR2 sequences are SNHLY and FYNNEI.